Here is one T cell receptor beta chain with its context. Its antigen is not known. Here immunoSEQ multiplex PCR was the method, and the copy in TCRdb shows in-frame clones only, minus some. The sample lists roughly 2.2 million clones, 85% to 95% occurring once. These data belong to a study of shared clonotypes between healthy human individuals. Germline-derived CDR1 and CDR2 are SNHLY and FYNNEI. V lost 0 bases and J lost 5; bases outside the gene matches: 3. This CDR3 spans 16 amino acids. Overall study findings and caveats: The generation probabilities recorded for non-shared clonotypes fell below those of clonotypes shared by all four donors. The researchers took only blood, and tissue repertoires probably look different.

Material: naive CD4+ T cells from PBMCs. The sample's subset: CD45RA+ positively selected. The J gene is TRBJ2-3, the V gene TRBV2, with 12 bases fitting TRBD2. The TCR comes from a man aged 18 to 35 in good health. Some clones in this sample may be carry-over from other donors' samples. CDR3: CASSEALAGGQDTQYF. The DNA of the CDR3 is TGTGCCAGCAGTGAAGCGCTAGCGGGAGGGCAAGATACGCAGTATTTT.